The 24 T cell receptor beta chains below all came from one sample that was sequenced in a study of PD-L1 blockade in urothelial cancer. Only in-frame clones appear in the TCRdb table, and some are missing; sequencing was by immunoSEQ multiplex PCR. Of just under 50,000 clones in the sample, 80% to 90% are singletons; the top ten hold over 3%. Time point specified: pretreatment peripheral blood. This material consisted of PBMCs, taken around atezolizumab (anti-PD-L1) treatment. These receptors all stem from a man between 65 and 85 years old with urothelial cancer.

V usage is TRBV9 and J usage is TRBJ2-7; the match to TRBD1 covers 7 bases. Germline V gene lookup returns CDR1 SGDLS and CDR2 YYNGEE. The CDR3 runs 14 residues. V lost 3 bases, J lost 8 bases, and 11 bases stayed unmatched. The chain's CDR3 is CASSAAGTAGQQYF. CDR3 coding DNA: TGTGCCAGCAGCGCTGCCGGGACAGCCGGGCAGCAGTACTTC.

The chain combines TRBV30 with TRBJ1-6; D unclear. The CDR3 loop spans 13 amino acids. Trimming removed 2 bases from V and 12 bases from J, with 14 bases in between. CDR1 and CDR2 from the germline V gene are GTSNPN and SVGIG (reference sequence). The CDR3 sequence: CAWSISSGKPLHF. In DNA form, the CDR3 reads TGTGCCTGGAGTATAAGCAGCGGGAAACCCCTCCACTTT.

This CDR3 is CSARTGSGNTIYF. The DNA for the CDR3 is TGCAGCGCCCGGACAGGGTCGGGAAACACCATATATTTT. J is TRBJ1-3 and V is TRBV29-1, with 8 positions matching TRBD1. This CDR3 spans 13 amino acids. Trimming removed 7 bases from V and 4 bases from J; junction bases left unmatched: 6. CDR1 and CDR2 from the germline V gene are SQVTM and ANQGSEA.

The chain is built from TRBV15 and TRBJ2-2; no clear D. The CDR3 consists of 14 residues. Germline CDR1 reads LNHNV; CDR2 reads YYDKDF (reference sequence). V gave up 0 bases and J gave up 1 base, with 3 bases separating them. This CDR3 is CATSRDRNTGELFF. The DNA of the CDR3 is TGTGCCACCAGCAGAGACAGGAACACCGGGGAGCTGTTTTTT.

A word on this clone: Other DNA sequences within the sample encode an identical CDR3. The genes are TRBV5-1 and TRBJ2-7; the D gene is possibly TRBD1 (6 bases). CDR1 is SGHRS, CDR2 YFSETQ, per germline. The V and J ends lost 5 bases and 7 bases respectively, with 19 bases between them. The CDR3 runs 14 residues. DNA for the CDR3: TGCGCCAGCAGAGCTATAGCAGGGGTGACGGAGCAGTACTTC. This codes for CASRAIAGVTEQYF. The complete variable domain, with remaining parts taken from reference TRBV5-1 and TRBJ2-7, reads KAGVTQTPRYLIKTRGQQVTLSCSPISGHRSVSWYQQTPGQGLQFLFEYFSETQRNKGNFPGRFSGRQFSNSRSEMNVSTLELGDSALYLCASRAIAGVTEQYFGPGTRLTVT.

The chain uses TRBV7-2 and TRBJ1-2; 8 nucleotides line up with TRBD1. The CDR3 has 13 residues. Germline V gene data show CDR1 as SGHTA and CDR2 as FQGNSA. Trimming at V came to 4 bases and at J to 6 bases, leaving 4 bases not matched to a gene. CDR3 protein: CASSSQGANGYTF. In DNA, the CDR3 is TGTGCCAGCAGCTCGCAGGGGGCGAATGGCTACACCTTC.

This clone was picked up a small number of times. The chain recombines TRBV6-6 with TRBJ2-3; TRBD1 agrees at 8 bases. J lost 5 bases, V lost 6 bases, and 13 bases had no gene match. Germline V gene sequence: CDR1 MNHNY, CDR2 SVGAGI (reference sequence). This CDR3 has 16 amino acids. CDR3 residues: CASSRQTGQVVDTQYF. DNA for the CDR3: TGTGCCAGCAGCCGCCAGACGGGACAGGTAGTAGATACGCAGTATTTT.

The chain is built from TRBV7-2 and TRBJ2-7, with D maybe TRBD2 (7 bases). CDR3 size: 14 residues. CDR1 is SGHTA and CDR2 is FQGNSA in the germline V gene. Trimming removed 2 bases from V and 7 bases from J, with 15 bases in between. This CDR3 is CASSLPGRGGEQYF. The CDR3 bases are TGTGCCAGCAGCTTACCAGGGAGGGGGGGGGAGCAGTACTTC.

The V gene is TRBV19, the J gene TRBJ2-7; 12 positions match TRBD2. Germline values: CDR1 LNHDA, CDR2 SQIVND (reference sequence). With V trimmed by 5 bases and J by 6 bases, 8 bases remained unmatched. CDR3 length: 15 amino acids. The CDR3 nucleotides read TGTGCCAGTAGTCCCGGGACTAGCGGGTTCTCCGAGCAGTACTTC. As protein: CASSPGTSGFSEQYF.

The V gene is TRBV28, the J gene TRBJ2-2, with 8 positions matching TRBD2. The germline gives CDR1 MDHEN, CDR2 SYDVKM. This CDR3 contains 17 residues. The V gene end was trimmed by 5 bases and the J gene end by 3 bases; junction bases not matched to a gene: 11. Written as DNA, the CDR3 is TGTGCCAGCAGTGACCCGCGGGGGGCACAATACACCGGGGAGCTGTTTTTT. Protein: CASSDPRGAQYTGELFF.

The rearrangement joins TRBV27 to TRBJ1-4; 12 positions match TRBD1. The germline V gene has CDR1 MNHEY and CDR2 SMNVEV (reference sequence). This CDR3 is built from 14 residues. V lost 3 bases and J lost 7; bases outside the gene matches: 0. For the CDR3, the DNA is TGTGCCAGCAGTTTGGGACAGGGGGCTGAAAAACTGTTTTTT. This codes for CASSLGQGAEKLFF.

DNA of the CDR3: TGTGCCAGCAGTTACGAGGACAGGGGGCTCGAGCAGTACTTC. This encodes CASSYEDRGLEQYF. The chain joins TRBV6-6 to TRBJ2-7; 11 nucleotides line up with TRBD1. Looked up from germline, CDR1 is MNHNY and CDR2 is SVGAGI (reference sequence). The CDR3 has 14 residues. Trimming removed 2 bases from V and 6 bases from J; junction bases left unmatched: 3.

This clone came up a few times. This rearrangement joins TRBV4-3 to TRBJ1-2, with 11 bases lining up with TRBD1. J gave up 4 bases and V 3 bases, and 7 bases lay outside the gene matches. Germline V gene sequence: CDR1 LGHNA, CDR2 YSLEER. This CDR3 is 16 amino acids long. The CDR3 is CASSQIRTGGIYGYTF. The DNA of the CDR3 is TGCGCCAGCAGCCAGATTCGGACAGGGGGCATCTATGGCTACACCTTC.

The chain joins TRBV18 to TRBJ2-2; 12 positions agree with TRBD2. The CDR3 runs to 17 residues. V lost 1 base to trimming and J lost 4 bases; unmatched junction nucleotides: 4. Per germline, CDR1 KGHSH and CDR2 LQKENI. The DNA for the CDR3 is TGTGCCAGCTCACCACGGACTAGCGGGGAAACCACCGGGGAGCTGTTTTTT. This encodes CASSPRTSGETTGELFF.

This clone has only a few counts. The V gene is TRBV9, the J gene TRBJ1-1; possible D gene TRBD1, 5 bases. The CDR3 extends over 13 amino acids. Trimming shortened V by 0 bases and J by 4 bases, and 7 bases separated the two germline ends. Per germline, CDR1 SGDLS and CDR2 YYNGEE. CDR3: CASSVATGTEAFF. CDR3 bases: TGTGCCAGCAGCGTAGCTACAGGCACTGAAGCTTTCTTT. The whole variable domain, filled in from reference TRBV9 and TRBJ1-1, reads DSGVTQTPKHLITATGQRVTLRCSPRSGDLSVYWYQQSLDQGLQFLIQYYNGEERAKGNILERFSAQQFPDLHSELNLSSLELGDSALYFCASSVATGTEAFFGQGTRLTVV.

This clone was observed once. This chain uses TRBV2 with TRBJ1-1; D is ambiguous. The CDR3 runs 13 residues. Trimming took 8 bases from V and 4 from J, leaving 14 bases between them. Germline loops: CDR1 SNHLY, CDR2 FYNNEI. Written as DNA, the CDR3 is TGTGCCAGCTCCGAGTGGAGGGTCACTGAAGCTTTCTTT. It is translated as CASSEWRVTEAFF.

This chain uses TRBV7-8 with TRBJ2-5; a weak D match, TRBD1 (5 bases). This CDR3 has 13 amino acids. V was clipped by 3 bases and J by 4 bases, with 9 bases between them. In germline, CDR1 is SGHVS, CDR2 FQNEAQ. The CDR3 sequence: CASSFSTGETQYF. The DNA for the CDR3 is TGTGCCAGCAGCTTTTCAACAGGAGAGACCCAGTACTTC.

The chain recombines TRBV4-3 with TRBJ2-2, with 12 bases fitting TRBD2. The CDR3 length is 18 residues. CDR1 and CDR2 (germline): LGHNA, YSLEER. Trimming took 4 bases from V and 7 from J; bases not matched to a gene: 13. CDR3 sequence reads: CASSRLLAGGPSGGELFF. Here the CDR3 DNA reads TGCGCCAGCAGCCGCCTCCTAGCGGGAGGGCCTTCGGGCGGGGAGCTGTTTTTT.

CDR3 sequence reads: CASSDGQGVTEAFF. The CDR3 DNA sequence: TGTGCCAGCAGTGACGGACAGGGGGTGACTGAAGCTTTCTTT. The gene calls are TRBV2 and TRBJ1-1; the match to TRBD1 covers 10 bases. This CDR3 is built from 14 residues. V trimming: 3 bases; J trimming: 5 bases; junction bases outside the gene matches: 3. Germline V gene sequence: CDR1 SNHLY, CDR2 FYNNEI.

The chain couples TRBV9 to TRBJ2-3; 12 nucleotides align to TRBD2. J was trimmed by 2 bases and V by 0 bases; bases with no gene match: 10. The CDR3 length is 19 residues. Germline V CDR1 and CDR2: SGDLS, YYNGEE. CDR3 DNA sequence: TGTGCCAGCAGCGTAGCCCCTGACAGACTAGCGGGGGTCACAGATACGCAGTATTTT. Its protein is CASSVAPDRLAGVTDTQYF.

The chain combines TRBV4-2 with TRBJ2-1, with 12 bases lining up with TRBD2. The CDR3 covers 16 residues. The germline gives CDR1 LGHNA, CDR2 YNFKEQ. After removal of 1 base from V and 7 bases from J, the junction contained 5 bases not matched to a gene. In DNA form, the CDR3 reads TGTGCCAGCAGCCAAGCCCTAGCGGGAGGGCGGAATGAGCAGTTCTTC. Amino acid sequence: CASSQALAGGRNEQFF.

The V and J genes are TRBV27 and TRBJ2-7, with D possibly being TRBD2 (6 bases). The CDR3 covers 13 residues. V lost 3 bases, J lost 5 bases, and 11 bases lay in between. Germline V gene lookup returns CDR1 MNHEY and CDR2 SMNVEV (reference sequence). CDR3 sequence: CASSFTGSNEQYF. CDR3 nucleotide sequence: TGTGCCAGCAGTTTCACCGGGAGTAACGAGCAGTACTTC.

This chain connects TRBV6-4 to TRBJ1-5; 7 bases line up with TRBD1. Trimming at V came to 5 bases and at J to 9 bases, leaving 7 bases not matched to a gene. CDR3 length equals 13 residues. Looked up from germline, CDR1 is MRHNA and CDR2 is SNTAGT. This chain's CDR3 is CASSPTGSGPQHF. The CDR3 DNA follows: TGTGCCAGCAGTCCGACAGGGTCGGGGCCCCAGCATTTT.

V usage is TRBV7-2 and J usage is TRBJ1-1; D remains ambiguous. The ends were cut back, 8 bases at V and 1 base at J, with 11 bases in the middle. The length of the CDR3 is 13 residues. CDR1 is SGHTA, CDR2 FQGNSA, per germline. CDR3 in amino acids: CASSETPNTEAFF. Here the CDR3 DNA reads TGTGCCAGCTCTGAGACACCGAACACTGAAGCTTTCTTT.